These T cell receptor beta chains were read from a single sample in a study of blood T cell repertoires in COVID-19. Profiling relied on immunoSEQ multiplex PCR, and the TCRdb table lists in-frame clones only, not all of them. The sample holds some 200,000 clones, approximately 86% seen once. Sequencing input: PBMCs or T cells enriched from blood (not recorded which). Receptors originate from a woman between 25 and 40 years old who had recovered from COVID-19. The CDR3 runs from the conserved cysteine through the conserved F or W. D genes are given only for firm matches. Only some rows state a clone size, as once, few, many or a class for expanded clones.

j_call,d_call,v_call,clone_size,cdr3_aa,cdr3_nt
TRBJ2-7,-,TRBV11-1,few,CASSPGRDSPEQYF,TGTGCCAGCAGCCCGGGCAGGGACTCTCCCGAGCAGTACTTC
TRBJ1-3,-,TRBV7-9,-,CASRQGPLSGNTIYF,TGTGCCAGCAGGCAGGGTCCTCTCTCTGGAAACACCATATATTTT
TRBJ2-1,-,TRBV19,-,CASRGMGAFNEQFF,TGTGCCAGTAGGGGGATGGGAGCATTCAATGAGCAGTTCTTC
TRBJ1-3,-,TRBV14,-,CASSQVRPVRPPGGSGNTIYF,TGTGCCAGCAGCCAAGTTCGGCCCGTAAGGCCCCCCGGGGGATCTGGAAACACCATATATTTT
TRBJ2-3,TRBD2,TRBV15,-,CATARGSTDTQYF,TGTGCCACCGCGCGGGGGAGCACAGATACGCAGTATTTT
TRBJ1-1,-,TRBV19,once,CASSTSQGNTEAFF,TGTGCCAGTAGTACCTCACAGGGGAACACTGAAGCTTTCTTT
TRBJ1-4,-,TRBV27,-,CASSLPDREKLFF,TGTGCCAGCAGTTTGCCCGACAGGGAAAAACTGTTTTTT
TRBJ1-1,TRBD1,TRBV7-8,many,CASSSFTGDSTEAFF,TGTGCCAGCAGCTCCTTTACAGGGGACAGCACTGAAGCTTTCTTT
TRBJ1-1,TRBD1,TRBV6-1,-,CASSEPRGTQQQAFF,TGTGCCAGCAGTGAGCCCAGGGGGACTCAACAGCAAGCTTTCTTT
TRBJ2-1,-,TRBV7-9,-,CASSPRGGFNNEQFF,TGTGCCAGCAGCCCTAGGGGGGGCTTCAACAATGAGCAGTTCTTC
TRBJ1-6,TRBD1,TRBV7-9,-,CASSPPLGQGESPLHF,TGTGCCAGCAGCCCCCCGTTGGGACAGGGCGAATCACCCCTCCACTTT
TRBJ1-1,TRBD1,TRBV27,few,CASSLYGTGRGTEAFF,TGTGCCAGCAGTTTATATGGGACAGGGCGTGGGACTGAAGCTTTCTTT
TRBJ1-6,-,TRBV18,-,CASSPERQGYSPLHF,TGTGCCAGCTCACCAGAAAGGCAGGGGTATTCACCCCTCCACTTT
TRBJ2-3,TRBD2,TRBV29-1,few,CSVEFGGGNSYHRSTDTQYF,TGCAGCGTTGAATTCGGCGGGGGGAATTCTTATCACAGATCCACAGATACGCAGTATTTT
TRBJ2-7,-,TRBV7-8,few,CASSPKTGPYEQYF,TGTGCCAGCAGCCCGAAAACAGGGCCCTACGAGCAGTACTTC
TRBJ1-1,-,TRBV7-8,-,CASSPNREAFF,TGTGCCAGCAGCCCTAATCGGGAAGCTTTCTTT
TRBJ2-3,TRBD2,TRBV12-3/TRBV12-4,-,CASRILADTQYF,TGTGCCAGCAGGATACTAGCGGATACGCAGTATTTT
TRBJ2-1,TRBD2,TRBV19,-,CASRVAGGTYNEQFF,TGTGCCAGTAGGGTGGCGGGAGGGACCTACAATGAGCAGTTCTTC
TRBJ2-2,TRBD2,TRBV11-2,-,CASSFGLAGRNTGELFF,TGTGCCAGCAGCTTCGGACTAGCGGGGAGGAACACCGGGGAGCTGTTTTTT
TRBJ1-3,-,TRBV13,-,CASSLVPREGTGNTIYF,TGTGCCAGCTCCTTAGTGCCTCGGGAAGGTACTGGAAACACCATATATTTT
TRBJ2-3,TRBD2,TRBV3-1/TRBV3-2,-,CASSPPGRGWESTDTQYF,TGTGCCAGCAGCCCTCCTGGGCGGGGGTGGGAGTCGACAGATACGCAGTATTTT
TRBJ2-1,TRBD2,TRBV5-1,-,CASSFTRGGAGEQFF,TGCGCCAGCAGCTTTACCCGCGGGGGGGCCGGGGAGCAGTTCTTC
TRBJ2-5,TRBD1,TRBV5-1,-,CASSLGQGQETQYF,TGCGCCAGCAGCTTAGGACAGGGCCAAGAGACCCAGTACTTC
TRBJ2-7,TRBD2,TRBV7-8,-,CASSLETSGSSYEQYF,TGTGCCAGCAGCTTAGAGACTAGCGGGAGCTCCTACGAGCAGTACTTC
TRBJ2-1,-,TRBV6-5,once,CASSYSPPGAHNEQFF,TGTGCCAGCAGTTACTCGCCTCCTGGAGCTCACAATGAGCAGTTCTTC
TRBJ1-1,-,TRBV4-3,-,CASSQEEANTEAFF,TGCGCCAGCAGCCAAGAAGAGGCGAACACTGAAGCTTTCTTT
TRBJ1-1,TRBD1,TRBV7-2,-,CASSKFTTGGRTEAFF,TGTGCCAGCAGCAAATTTACCACAGGGGGCAGGACTGAAGCTTTCTTT
TRBJ2-7,-,TRBV29-1,-,CSVVFSRGSNEQYF,TGCAGCGTTGTATTCTCCAGGGGAAGCAACGAGCAGTACTTC
TRBJ1-1,-,TRBV19,-,CASSIVRGGGLINTEAFF,TGTGCCAGTAGTATAGTTAGGGGTGGGGGCCTCATTAACACTGAAGCTTTCTTT
TRBJ1-2,TRBD1,TRBV30,once,CAWSMGTAPNTF,TGTGCCTGGAGTATGGGGACAGCCCCCAACACCTTC
TRBJ1-1,-,TRBV5-5,few,CASSLGLMNTEAFF,TGTGCCAGCAGCTTGGGGCTCATGAACACTGAAGCTTTCTTT
TRBJ1-1,TRBD1,TRBV2,-,CASSRQGETRPEAFF,TGTGCCAGCAGCAGGCAGGGGGAGACGCGACCTGAAGCTTTCTTT
TRBJ1-1,TRBD1,TRBV30,-,CARTPRPNRGKWTEAFF,TGTGCCCGGACTCCAAGACCAAACAGGGGGAAGTGGACTGAAGCTTTCTTT
TRBJ2-7,-,TRBV15,-,CATSREQGFSYEQYF,TGTGCCACCAGCAGAGAACAGGGATTCTCCTACGAGCAGTACTTC
TRBJ2-1,-,TRBV12-5,few,CASGPPGGAITNEQFF,TGTGCTAGTGGTCCCCCCGGTGGGGCTATCACTAATGAGCAGTTCTTC
TRBJ2-7,TRBD2,TRBV4-3,-,CASSQEYSGISYEQYF,TGCGCCAGCAGCCAAGAATACAGCGGGATCTCCTACGAGCAGTACTTC
TRBJ2-3,TRBD1,TRBV13,-,CASSPAGGRTDTQYF,TGTGCCAGCAGCCCGGCAGGGGGCCGTACAGATACGCAGTATTTT
TRBJ1-3,TRBD1,TRBV2,-,CASSPGTGHGNTIYF,TGTGCCAGCAGTCCCGGGACAGGGCACGGAAACACCATATATTTT
TRBJ2-5,TRBD2,TRBV7-2,-,CASSPTSTSGQETQYF,TGTGCCAGCAGCCCTACGTCCACTAGCGGACAAGAGACCCAGTACTTC
TRBJ1-1,-,TRBV19,-,CASSIATAHTEAFF,TGTGCCAGTAGTATAGCGACAGCTCACACTGAAGCTTTCTTT
TRBJ2-5,TRBD2,TRBV19,-,CASSMLAGNQETQYF,TGTGCCAGTAGTATGCTAGCGGGGAATCAAGAGACCCAGTACTTC
TRBJ2-7,TRBD1,TRBV6-2/TRBV6-3,-,CASSTPTGPLTYEQYF,TGTGCCAGCAGCACCCCGACAGGGCCCCTAACCTACGAGCAGTACTTC
TRBJ1-1,-,TRBV6-6,-,CASSYGGAQDTEAFF,TGTGCCAGCAGTTACGGGGGGGCGCAGGACACTGAAGCTTTCTTT
TRBJ2-1,TRBD2,TRBV6-4,-,CASSVLAGGDEQFF,TGTGCCAGCAGTGTACTGGCGGGAGGGGATGAGCAGTTCTTC
TRBJ1-1,-,TRBV3-1/TRBV3-2,-,CASSQVSYGTKPDTEAFF,TGTGCCAGCAGCCAAGTTTCATACGGGACAAAGCCCGACACTGAAGCTTTCTTT